Only one count was recorded for the clone carrying this T cell receptor (beta chain). The sample originates from a study of cytomegalovirus exposure and HLA in healthy donors. Unmatched junction bases numbered 17, after V lost 3 bases and J lost 0 bases. Looked up from germline, CDR1 is ENHRY and CDR2 is SYGVKD. The CDR3 covers 21 residues. The PCR used 60 Vbeta and 13 Jbeta primers. Data came from immunoSEQ multiplex PCR; TCRdb stores just in-frame clones and leaves some out. The sample has about 150,000 clones; around 75% are singletons. This TCR derives from a male donor in good health and CMV-seronegative. This chain links TRBV10-3 with TRBJ2-1, with 10 bases identical to TRBD1. Source material: PBMCs. CDR3 in DNA: TGTGCCATCAGTGACCCATCGACAGGGGGCGTGCGGGGGAGCTCCTACAATGAGCAGTTCTTC. Protein sequence: CAISDPSTGGVRGSSYNEQFF.